Each of the 7 T cell receptor beta chains below was sequenced from the same sample in a study of blood T cells in healthy people across ages. Sample-barcoded 5' priming and a J-beta primer mix drove a second PCR of about 7 to 11 cycles. MiXCR was run by TCRdb on the 5' RACE reads, yielding one entry per CDR3 protein. Among 600,000 to 1,000,000 distinct CDR3 sequences listed, more than 20% were seen once. These records were also assigned to another study, of T cells of mothers and their children.

Sequenced: blood. The receptors stem from a boy aged 10-17 years in good health.

This clonotype was detected only a few times. The CDR3 loop is CASSLDLAGVETQYF. The CDR3 nucleotides are TGTGCCAGCAGCTTAGATTTAGCGGGAGTGGAGACCCAGTACTTC. This sequence joins TRBV7-2 and TRBJ2-5; 9 bases are shared with TRBD2. The germline V gene has CDR1 SGHTA and CDR2 FQGNSA. The CDR3 spans 15 residues. V was pared by 1 base and J by 5 bases, with 5 bases of the junction left unmatched.

The chain combines TRBV20-1 with TRBJ1-2; D gene uncertain. Trimming cost V 3 bases and J 1 base, with 15 bases left between them. CDR3 length: 15 residues. Germline V lookup: CDR1 DFQATT, CDR2 SNEGSKA (reference sequence). The CDR3 DNA follows: TGCAGTGCTAGCGCCTCGGGCAGTATTAACTATGGCTACACCTTC. Translating gives CSASASGSINYGYTF.

This clonotype was seen more than once but under ten times. The rearrangement joins TRBV29-1 to TRBJ2-3; maybe TRBD2 (6 bases). V lost 7 bases to trimming and J lost 6 bases, with 23 bases between them. This CDR3 has 15 residues. Germline-derived CDR1 and CDR2 are SQVTM and ANQGSEA. The CDR3 loop is CSAAGGVGKVDTQYF. The CDR3 DNA sequence: TGCAGCGCTGCCGGGGGAGTAGGCAAAGTGGATACGCAGTATTTT.

There are a few counts of this clonotype. The chain combines TRBV29-1 with TRBJ1-5; TRBD1 matches at 7 bases. Germline values: CDR1 SQVTM, CDR2 ANQGSEA. V dropped 5 bases and J dropped 3; count of bases not matched to a gene: 7. The CDR3 has 14 residues. The CDR3 protein is CSVRWTGLNQPQHF. In DNA, the CDR3 is TGCAGCGTTCGTTGGACAGGACTCAATCAGCCCCAGCATTTT.

The V call is TRBV20-1, the J call TRBJ2-5; 8 bases line up with TRBD1. TRBJ2-7 matches the DNA end more closely, so the J call is doubtful. The CDR3 spans 13 residues. The germline V gene encodes CDR1 DFQATT and CDR2 SNEGSKA (reference sequence). The CDR3 is CSQTSGTGYEQYF. The CDR3 DNA reads as TGCAGCCAAACTTCCGGGACAGGCTACGAGCAGTACTTC.

The V and J genes are TRBV28 and TRBJ2-1; 10 bases fit TRBD2. After removal of 5 bases from V and 5 bases from J, the junction contained 9 bases not matched to a gene. Germline lookup yields CDR1 MDHEN and CDR2 SYDVKM. This CDR3 contains 16 residues. CDR3 in DNA: TGTGCCAGCAGTGCGGCCGCTAGCGGGGGAGACAATGAGCAGTTCTTC. Translating gives CASSAAASGGDNEQFF.

This clonotype came up a few times. The gene calls are TRBV12-3 or TRBV12-4 and TRBJ1-5; possible D gene TRBD1, 5 bases. V was clipped by 6 bases and J by 2 bases, with 14 bases between them. The CDR3 consists of 15 residues. The CDR3 DNA is TGTGCCAGCAGAAAGAGGGGCCGAGGCAATCAGCCCCAGCATTTT. This translates into CASRKRGRGNQPQHF.